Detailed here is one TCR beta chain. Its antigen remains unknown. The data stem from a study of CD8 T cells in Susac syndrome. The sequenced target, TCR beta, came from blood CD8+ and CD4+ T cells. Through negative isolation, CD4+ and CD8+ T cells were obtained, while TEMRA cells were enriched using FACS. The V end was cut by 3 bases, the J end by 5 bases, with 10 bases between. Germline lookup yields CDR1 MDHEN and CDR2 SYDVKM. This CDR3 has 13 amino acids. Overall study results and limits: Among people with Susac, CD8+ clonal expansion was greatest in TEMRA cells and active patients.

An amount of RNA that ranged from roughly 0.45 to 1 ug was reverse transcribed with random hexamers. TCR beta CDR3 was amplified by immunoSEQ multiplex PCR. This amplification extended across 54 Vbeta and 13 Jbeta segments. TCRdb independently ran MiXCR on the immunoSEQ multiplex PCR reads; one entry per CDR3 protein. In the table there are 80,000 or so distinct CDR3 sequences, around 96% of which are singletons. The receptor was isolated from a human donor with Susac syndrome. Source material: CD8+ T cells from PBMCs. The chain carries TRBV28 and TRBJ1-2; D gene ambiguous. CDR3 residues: CASSFSRGYGYTF. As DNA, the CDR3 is TGTGCCAGCAGTTTTTCCAGAGGGTATGGCTACACCTTC.